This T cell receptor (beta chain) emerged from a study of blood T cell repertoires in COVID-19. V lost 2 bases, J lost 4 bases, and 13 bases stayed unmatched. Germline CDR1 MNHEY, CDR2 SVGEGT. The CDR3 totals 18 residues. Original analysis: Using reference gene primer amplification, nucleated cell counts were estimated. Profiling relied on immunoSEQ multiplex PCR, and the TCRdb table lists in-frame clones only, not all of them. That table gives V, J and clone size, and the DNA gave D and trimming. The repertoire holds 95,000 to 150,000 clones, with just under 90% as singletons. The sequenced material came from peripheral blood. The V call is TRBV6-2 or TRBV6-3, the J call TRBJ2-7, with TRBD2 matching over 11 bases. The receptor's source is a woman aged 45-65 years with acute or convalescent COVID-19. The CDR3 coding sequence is TGTGCCAGCAGTTACCCCACTAGCGGGAGAACTACTACTTACGAGCAGTACTTC. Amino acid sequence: CASSYPTSGRTTTYEQYF.